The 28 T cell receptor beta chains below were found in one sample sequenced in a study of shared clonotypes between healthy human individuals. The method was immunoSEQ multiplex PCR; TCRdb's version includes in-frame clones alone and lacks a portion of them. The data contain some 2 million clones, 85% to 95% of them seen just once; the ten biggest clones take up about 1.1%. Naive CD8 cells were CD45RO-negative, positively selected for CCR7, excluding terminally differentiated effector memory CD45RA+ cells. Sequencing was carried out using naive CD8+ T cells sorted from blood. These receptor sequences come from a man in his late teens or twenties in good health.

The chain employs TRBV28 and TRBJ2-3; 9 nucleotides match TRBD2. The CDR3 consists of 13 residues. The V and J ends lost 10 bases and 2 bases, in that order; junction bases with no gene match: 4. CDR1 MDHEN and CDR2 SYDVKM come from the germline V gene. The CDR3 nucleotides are TGTGCCATCAAGCGGGGGGTCACAGATACGCAGTATTTT. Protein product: CAIKRGVTDTQYF.

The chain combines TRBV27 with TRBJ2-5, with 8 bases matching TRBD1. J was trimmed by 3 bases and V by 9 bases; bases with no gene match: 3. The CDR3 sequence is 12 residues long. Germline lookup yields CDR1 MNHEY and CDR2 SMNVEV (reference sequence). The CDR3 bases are TGTGCCAGTATGGGACAGGAAGAGACCCAGTACTTC. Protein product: CASMGQEETQYF.

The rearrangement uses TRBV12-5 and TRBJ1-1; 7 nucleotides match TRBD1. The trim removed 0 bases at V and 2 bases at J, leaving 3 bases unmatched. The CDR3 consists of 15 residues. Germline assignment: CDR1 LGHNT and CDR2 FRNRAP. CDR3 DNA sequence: TGTGCTAGTGGTTTGGTACAGGGGCCCAACACTGAAGCTTTCTTT. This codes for CASGLVQGPNTEAFF.

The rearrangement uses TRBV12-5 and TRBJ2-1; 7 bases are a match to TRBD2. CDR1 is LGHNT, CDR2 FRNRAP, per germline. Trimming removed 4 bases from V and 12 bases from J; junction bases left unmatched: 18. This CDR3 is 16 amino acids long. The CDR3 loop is CASGSPGGRPNHGQFF. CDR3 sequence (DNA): TGTGCTAGTGGTTCACCGGGCGGGAGACCCAATCATGGGCAGTTCTTC. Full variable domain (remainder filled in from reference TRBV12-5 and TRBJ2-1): DARVTQTPRHKVTEMGQEVTMRCQPILGHNTVFWYRQTMMQGLELLAYFRNRAPLDDSGMPKDRFSAEMPDATLATLKIQPSEPRDSAVYFCASGSPGGRPNHGQFFGPGTRLTVL.

The CDR3 DNA follows: TGTGCCAGCAGCCCAGGACAGGGGCGGAACACTGAAGCTTTCTTT. As protein: CASSPGQGRNTEAFF. V gene TRBV7-9 combines with J gene TRBJ1-1; 9 nucleotides line up with TRBD1. Germline V lookup: CDR1 SEHNR, CDR2 FQNEAQ (reference sequence). Trimming at V came to 5 bases and at J to 1 base, leaving 5 bases not matched to a gene. The CDR3 sequence is 15 residues long. The full variable domain, with the rest looked up from reference TRBV7-9 and TRBJ1-1, is DTGVSQNPRHKITKRGQNVTFRCDPISEHNRLYWYRQTLGQGPEFLTYFQNEAQLEKSRLLSDRFSAERPKGSFSTLEIQRTEQGDSAMYLCASSPGQGRNTEAFFGQGTRLTVV.

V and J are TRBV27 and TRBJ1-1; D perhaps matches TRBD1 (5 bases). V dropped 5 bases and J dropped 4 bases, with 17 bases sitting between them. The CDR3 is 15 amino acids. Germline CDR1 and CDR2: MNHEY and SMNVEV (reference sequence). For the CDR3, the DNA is TGTGCCAGCAGTCCCCGGGGGGGGGTGCCCACTGAAGCTTTCTTT. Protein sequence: CASSPRGGVPTEAFF.

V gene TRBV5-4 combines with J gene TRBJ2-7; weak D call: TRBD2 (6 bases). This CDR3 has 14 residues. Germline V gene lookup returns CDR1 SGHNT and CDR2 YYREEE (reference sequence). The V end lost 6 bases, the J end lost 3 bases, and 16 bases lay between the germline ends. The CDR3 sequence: CASKAGGTSYEQYF. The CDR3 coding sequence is TGTGCCAGCAAAGCGGGTGGGACCAGCTACGAGCAGTACTTC.

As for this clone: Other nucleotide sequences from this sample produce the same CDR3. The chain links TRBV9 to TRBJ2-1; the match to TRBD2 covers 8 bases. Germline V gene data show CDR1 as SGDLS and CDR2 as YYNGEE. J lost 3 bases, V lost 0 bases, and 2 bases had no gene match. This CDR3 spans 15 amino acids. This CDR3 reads CASSVGGTSYNEQFF. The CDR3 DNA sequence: TGTGCCAGCAGCGTAGGTGGGACTAGCTACAATGAGCAGTTCTTC.

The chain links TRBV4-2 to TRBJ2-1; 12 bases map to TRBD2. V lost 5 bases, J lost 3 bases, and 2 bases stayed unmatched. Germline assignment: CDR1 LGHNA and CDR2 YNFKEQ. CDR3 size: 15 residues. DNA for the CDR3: TGTGCCAGCAGCGAGACTAGCGGGGGCTACAATGAGCAGTTCTTC. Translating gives CASSETSGGYNEQFF.

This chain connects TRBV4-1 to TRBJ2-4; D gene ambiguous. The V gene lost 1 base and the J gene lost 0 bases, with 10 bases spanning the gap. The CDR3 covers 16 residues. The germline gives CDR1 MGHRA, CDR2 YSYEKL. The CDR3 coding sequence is TGCGCCAGCAGCCAAGTTTCTGTACTAGCCAAAAACATTCAGTACTTC. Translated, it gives CASSQVSVLAKNIQYF.

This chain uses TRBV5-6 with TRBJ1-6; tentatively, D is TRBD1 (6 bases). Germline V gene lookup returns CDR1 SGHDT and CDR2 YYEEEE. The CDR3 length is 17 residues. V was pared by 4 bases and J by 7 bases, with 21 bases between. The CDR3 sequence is CASSPQGHRGGNSPLHF. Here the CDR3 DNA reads TGTGCCAGCAGCCCCCAGGGACATAGGGGCGGCAATTCACCCCTCCACTTT.

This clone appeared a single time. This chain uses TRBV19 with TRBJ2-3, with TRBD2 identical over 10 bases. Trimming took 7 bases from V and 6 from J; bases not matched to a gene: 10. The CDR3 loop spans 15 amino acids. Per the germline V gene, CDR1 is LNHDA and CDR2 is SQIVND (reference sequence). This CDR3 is CASTLLAGGGDTQYF. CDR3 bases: TGTGCCAGTACCCTCTTAGCGGGAGGTGGGGATACGCAGTATTTT. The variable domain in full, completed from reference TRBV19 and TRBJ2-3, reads DGGITQSPKYLFRKEGQNVTLSCEQNLNHDAMYWYRQDPGQGLRLIYYSQIVNDFQKGDIAEGYSVSREKKESFPLTVTSAQKNPTAFYLCASTLLAGGGDTQYFGPGTRLTVL.

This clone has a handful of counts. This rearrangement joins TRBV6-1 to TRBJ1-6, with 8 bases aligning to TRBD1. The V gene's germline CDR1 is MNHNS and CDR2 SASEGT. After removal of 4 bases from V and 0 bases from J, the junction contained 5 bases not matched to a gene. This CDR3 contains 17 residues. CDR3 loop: CASSARQGSSYNSPLHF. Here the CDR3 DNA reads TGTGCCAGCAGTGCAAGACAGGGGAGCTCCTATAATTCACCCCTCCACTTT.

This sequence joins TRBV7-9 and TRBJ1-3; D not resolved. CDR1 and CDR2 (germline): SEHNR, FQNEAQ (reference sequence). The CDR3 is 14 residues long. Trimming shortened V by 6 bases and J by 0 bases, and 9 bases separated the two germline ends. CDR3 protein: CASSSTDSGNTIYF. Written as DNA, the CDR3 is TGTGCCAGCAGTTCGACCGACTCTGGAAACACCATATATTTT.

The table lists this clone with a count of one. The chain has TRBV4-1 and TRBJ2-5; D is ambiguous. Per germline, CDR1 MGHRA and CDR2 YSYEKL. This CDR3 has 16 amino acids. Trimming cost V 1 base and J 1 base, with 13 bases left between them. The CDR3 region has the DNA TGCGCCAGCAGCCAAGGGGTAGTAATAAGCCAAGAGACCCAGTACTTC. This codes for CASSQGVVISQETQYF.

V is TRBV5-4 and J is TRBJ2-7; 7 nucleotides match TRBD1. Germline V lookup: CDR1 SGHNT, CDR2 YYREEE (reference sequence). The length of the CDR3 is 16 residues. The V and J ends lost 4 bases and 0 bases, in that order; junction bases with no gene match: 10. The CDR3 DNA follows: TGTGCCAGCAGCCCTCTGACGACAGGGAGCTCCTACGAGCAGTACTTC. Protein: CASSPLTTGSSYEQYF.

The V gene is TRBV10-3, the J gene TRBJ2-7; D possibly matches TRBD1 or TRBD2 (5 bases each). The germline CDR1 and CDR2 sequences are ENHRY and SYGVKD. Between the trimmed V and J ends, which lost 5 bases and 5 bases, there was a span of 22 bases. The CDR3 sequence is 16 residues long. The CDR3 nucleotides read TGTGCCATCAGTCCCACCCCCGGGACCCCGACGCACGAGCAGTACTTC. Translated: CAISPTPGTPTHEQYF.

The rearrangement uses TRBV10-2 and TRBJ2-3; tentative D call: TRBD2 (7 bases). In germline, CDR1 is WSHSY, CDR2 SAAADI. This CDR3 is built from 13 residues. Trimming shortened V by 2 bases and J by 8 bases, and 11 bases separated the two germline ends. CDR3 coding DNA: TGCGCCAGCAGTGAGGGGGGGGCCGGTACGCAGTATTTT. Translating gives CASSEGGAGTQYF.

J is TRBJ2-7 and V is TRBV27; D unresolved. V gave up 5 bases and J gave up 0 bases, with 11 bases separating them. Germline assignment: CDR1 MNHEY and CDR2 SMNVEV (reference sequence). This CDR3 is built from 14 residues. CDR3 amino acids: CASSAYMSSYEQYF. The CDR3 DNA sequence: TGTGCCAGCAGTGCCTACATGTCCTCCTACGAGCAGTACTTC.

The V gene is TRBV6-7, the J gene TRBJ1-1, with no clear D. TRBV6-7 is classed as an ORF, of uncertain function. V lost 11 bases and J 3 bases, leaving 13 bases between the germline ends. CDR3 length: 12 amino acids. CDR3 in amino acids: CAPRNEHTEAFF. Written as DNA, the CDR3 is TGTGCCCCGCGTAATGAGCACACTGAAGCTTTCTTT.

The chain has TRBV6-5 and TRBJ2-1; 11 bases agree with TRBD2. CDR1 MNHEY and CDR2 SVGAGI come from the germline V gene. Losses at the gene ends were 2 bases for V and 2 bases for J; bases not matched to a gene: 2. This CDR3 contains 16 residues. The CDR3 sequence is CASSYLAGGPYNEQFF. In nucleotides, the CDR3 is TGTGCCAGCAGTTACCTAGCGGGAGGTCCCTACAATGAGCAGTTCTTC.

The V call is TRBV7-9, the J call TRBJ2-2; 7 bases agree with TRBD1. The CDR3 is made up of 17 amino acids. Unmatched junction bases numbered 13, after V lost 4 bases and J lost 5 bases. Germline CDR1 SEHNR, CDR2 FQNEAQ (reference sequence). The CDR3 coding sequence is TGTGCCAGCAGCTCCCCTCCGGACAGGTCGTTAACCGGGGAGCTGTTTTTT. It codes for CASSSPPDRSLTGELFF.

The CDR3: CASSPPLWTSGDPYNEQFF. The CDR3 DNA is TGTGCCAGTAGTCCGCCACTTTGGACTAGCGGGGACCCCTACAATGAGCAGTTCTTC. The chain couples TRBV19 to TRBJ2-1; 12 bases fit TRBD2. The V segment lost 5 bases and the J segment 2 bases; nucleotides outside the gene matches: 13. The CDR3 sequence is 19 residues long. Germline V gene lookup returns CDR1 LNHDA and CDR2 SQIVND (reference sequence).

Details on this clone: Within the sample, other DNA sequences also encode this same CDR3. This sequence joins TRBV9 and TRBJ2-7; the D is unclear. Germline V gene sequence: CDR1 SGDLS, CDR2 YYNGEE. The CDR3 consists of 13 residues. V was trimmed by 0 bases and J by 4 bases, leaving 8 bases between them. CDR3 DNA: TGTGCCAGCAGCGTAGGGTTAGGGTACGAGCAGTACTTC. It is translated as CASSVGLGYEQYF.

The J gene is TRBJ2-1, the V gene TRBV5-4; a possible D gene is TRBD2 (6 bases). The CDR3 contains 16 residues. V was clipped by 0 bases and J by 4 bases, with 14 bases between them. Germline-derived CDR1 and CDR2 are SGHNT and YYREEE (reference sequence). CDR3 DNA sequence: TGTGCCAGCAGCTTGGAGGCGGGATGGACGTACAATGAGCAGTTCTTC. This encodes CASSLEAGWTYNEQFF.

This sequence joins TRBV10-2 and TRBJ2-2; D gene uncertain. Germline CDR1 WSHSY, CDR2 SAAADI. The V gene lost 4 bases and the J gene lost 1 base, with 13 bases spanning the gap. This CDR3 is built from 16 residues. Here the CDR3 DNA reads TGCGCCAGCAGTGGCCGAGAAGGGAAGAACACCGGGGAGCTGTTTTTT. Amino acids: CASSGREGKNTGELFF.

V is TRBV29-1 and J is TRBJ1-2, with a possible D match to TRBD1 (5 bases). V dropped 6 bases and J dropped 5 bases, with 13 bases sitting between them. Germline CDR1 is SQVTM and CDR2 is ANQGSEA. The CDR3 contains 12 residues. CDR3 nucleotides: TGCAGCGTATACAGGTCCCCTTATGGCTACACCTTC. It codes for CSVYRSPYGYTF.

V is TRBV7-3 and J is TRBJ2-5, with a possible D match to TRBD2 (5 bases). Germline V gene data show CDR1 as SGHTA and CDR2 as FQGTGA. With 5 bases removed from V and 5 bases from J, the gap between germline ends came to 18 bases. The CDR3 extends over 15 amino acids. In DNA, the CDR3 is TGTGCCAGCAGCCACGGAGCTAGCAGGCTGGAGACCCAGTACTTC. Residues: CASSHGASRLETQYF.